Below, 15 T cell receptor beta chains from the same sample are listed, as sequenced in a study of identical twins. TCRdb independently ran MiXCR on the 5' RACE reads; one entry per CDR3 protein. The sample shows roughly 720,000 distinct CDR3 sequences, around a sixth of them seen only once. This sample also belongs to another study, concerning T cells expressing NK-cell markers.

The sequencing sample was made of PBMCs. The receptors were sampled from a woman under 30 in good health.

CDR3 bases: TGTGCCAGCAGCTTACGTCCGCTTTCCACAGATACGCAGTATTTT. Encoded protein: CASSLRPLSTDTQYF. The rearrangement uses TRBV7-2 and TRBJ2-3; D gene uncertain. Germline assignment: CDR1 SGHTA and CDR2 FQGNSA. This CDR3 spans 15 amino acids. Trimming removed 2 bases at V and 2 bases at J, with 11 bases between.

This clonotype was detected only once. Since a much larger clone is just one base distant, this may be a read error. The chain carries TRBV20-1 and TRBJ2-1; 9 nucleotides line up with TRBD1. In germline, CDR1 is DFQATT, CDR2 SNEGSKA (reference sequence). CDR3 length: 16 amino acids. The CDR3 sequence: CCARDNGQGRYNEQFF. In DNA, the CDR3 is TGCTGTGCTAGAGATAATGGACAGGGGAGGTACAATGAGCAGTTCTTC.

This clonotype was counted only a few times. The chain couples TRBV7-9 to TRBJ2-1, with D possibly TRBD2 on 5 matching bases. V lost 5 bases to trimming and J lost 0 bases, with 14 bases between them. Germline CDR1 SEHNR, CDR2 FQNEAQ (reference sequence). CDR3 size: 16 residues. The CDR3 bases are TGTGCCAGCAGCCCCCGAGACGGAGGCTCCTACAATGAGCAGTTCTTC. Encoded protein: CASSPRDGGSYNEQFF.

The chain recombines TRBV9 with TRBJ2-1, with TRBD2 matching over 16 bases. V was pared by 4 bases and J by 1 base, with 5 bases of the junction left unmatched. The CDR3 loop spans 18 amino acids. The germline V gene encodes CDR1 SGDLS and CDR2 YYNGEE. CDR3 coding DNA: TGTGCCAGCAGCCTCGGGACTAGCGGGAGGGGTTCCTACAATGAGCAGTTCTTC. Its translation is CASSLGTSGRGSYNEQFF.

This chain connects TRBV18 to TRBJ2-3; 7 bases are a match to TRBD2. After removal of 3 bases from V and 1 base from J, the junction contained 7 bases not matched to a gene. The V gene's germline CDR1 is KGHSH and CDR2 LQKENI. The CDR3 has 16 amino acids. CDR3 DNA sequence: TGTGCCAGCTCACCTCCTTCTAGCGGTCGCACAGATACGCAGTATTTT. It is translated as CASSPPSSGRTDTQYF.

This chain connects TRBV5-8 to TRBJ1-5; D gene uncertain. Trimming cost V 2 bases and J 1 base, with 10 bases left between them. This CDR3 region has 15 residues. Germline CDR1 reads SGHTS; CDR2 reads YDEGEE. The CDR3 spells CASSFDGWSNQPQHF. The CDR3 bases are TGTGCCAGCAGCTTTGACGGCTGGAGCAATCAGCCCCAGCATTTT. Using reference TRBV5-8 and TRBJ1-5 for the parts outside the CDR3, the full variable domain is EAGVTQSPTHLIKTRGQQATLRCSPISGHTSVYWYQQALGLGLQFLLWYDEGEERNRGNFPPRFSGRQFPNYSSELNVNALELEDSALYLCASSFDGWSNQPQHFGDGTRLSIL.

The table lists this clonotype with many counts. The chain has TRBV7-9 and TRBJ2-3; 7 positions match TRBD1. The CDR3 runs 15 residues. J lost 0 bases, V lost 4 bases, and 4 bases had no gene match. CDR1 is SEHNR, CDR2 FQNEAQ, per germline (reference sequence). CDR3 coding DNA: TGTGCCAGCAGCTCGAACAGGGGAAGCACAGATACGCAGTATTTT. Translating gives CASSSNRGSTDTQYF.

The DNA of the CDR3 is TGTGCCAGCAGTGCAGGGGAGGCAGATACGCAGTATTTT. Its translation: CASSAGEADTQYF. The chain employs TRBV7-9 and TRBJ2-3; perhaps D is TRBD1 or TRBD2 (6 bases each). Germline CDR1 and CDR2: SEHNR and FQNEAQ (reference sequence). This CDR3 contains 13 residues. The V end lost 6 bases, the J end lost 4 bases, and 11 bases lay between the germline ends.

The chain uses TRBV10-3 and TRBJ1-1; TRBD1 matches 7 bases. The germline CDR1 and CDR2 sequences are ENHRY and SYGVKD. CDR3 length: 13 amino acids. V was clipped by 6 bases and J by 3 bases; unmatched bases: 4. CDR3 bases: TGTGCCATCAGCCTAGGGGGCTACACTGAAGCTTTCTTT. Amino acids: CAISLGGYTEAFF.

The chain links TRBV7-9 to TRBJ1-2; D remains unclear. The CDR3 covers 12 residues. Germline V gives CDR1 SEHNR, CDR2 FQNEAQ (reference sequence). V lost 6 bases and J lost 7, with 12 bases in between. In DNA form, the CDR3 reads TGTGCCAGCAGAGGCGGACGAGGTGGCTACACCTTC. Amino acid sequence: CASRGGRGGYTF.

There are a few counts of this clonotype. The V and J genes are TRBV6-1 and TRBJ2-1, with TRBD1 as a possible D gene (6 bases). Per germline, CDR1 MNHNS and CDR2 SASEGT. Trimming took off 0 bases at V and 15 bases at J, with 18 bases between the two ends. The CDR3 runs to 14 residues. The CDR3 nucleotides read TGTGCCAGCAGTGAAGCCCGGACAGCCGACTCCGGGTTCTTC. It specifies CASSEARTADSGFF.

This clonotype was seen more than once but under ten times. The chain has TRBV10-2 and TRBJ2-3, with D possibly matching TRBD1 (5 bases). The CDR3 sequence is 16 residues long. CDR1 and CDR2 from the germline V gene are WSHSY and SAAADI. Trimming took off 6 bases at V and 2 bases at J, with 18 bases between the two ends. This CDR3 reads CASSPGHRLNTDTQYF. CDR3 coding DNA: TGCGCCAGCAGCCCGGGCCACAGGTTGAACACAGATACGCAGTATTTT.

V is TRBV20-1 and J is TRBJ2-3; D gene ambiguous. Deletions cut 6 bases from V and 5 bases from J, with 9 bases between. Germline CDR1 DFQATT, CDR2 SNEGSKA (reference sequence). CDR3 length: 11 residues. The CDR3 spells CSAASRDTQYF. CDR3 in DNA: TGCAGTGCCGCTTCTAGAGATACGCAGTATTTT.

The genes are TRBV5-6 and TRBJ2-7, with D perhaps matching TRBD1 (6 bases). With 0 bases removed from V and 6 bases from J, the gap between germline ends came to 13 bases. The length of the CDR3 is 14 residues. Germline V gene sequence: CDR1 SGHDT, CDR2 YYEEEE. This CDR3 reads CASSLVTGSLEQYF. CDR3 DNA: TGTGCCAGCAGCTTGGTTACAGGGAGCCTCGAGCAGTACTTC. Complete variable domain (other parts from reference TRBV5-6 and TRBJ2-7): DAGVTQSPTHLIKTRGQQVTLRCSPKSGHDTVSWYQQALGQGPQFIFQYYEEEERQRGNFPDRFSGHQFPNYSSELNVNALLLGDSALYLCASSLVTGSLEQYFGPGTRLTVT.

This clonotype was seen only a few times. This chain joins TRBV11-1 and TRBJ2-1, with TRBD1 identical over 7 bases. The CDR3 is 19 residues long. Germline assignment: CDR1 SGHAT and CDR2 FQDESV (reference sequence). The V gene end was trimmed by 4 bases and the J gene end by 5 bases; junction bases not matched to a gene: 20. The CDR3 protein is CASSSRGGLIYRAHNEQFF. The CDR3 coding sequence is TGTGCCAGCAGCTCGAGAGGGGGCCTAATATACCGGGCCCACAATGAGCAGTTCTTC.